The 26 T cell receptor beta chains below all came from one sample that was sequenced in a study of cytomegalovirus exposure and HLA in healthy donors. The study ran its PCR with 60 Vbeta and 13 Jbeta primers. The assay was immunoSEQ multiplex PCR, and TCRdb's table has in-frame clones only and misses some. The data contain around 100,000 clones, 78% of them singletons. Sequencing input: PBMCs. The origin of the receptors is a woman in her thirties or forties in good health and CMV-seropositive.

This clone was picked up a small number of times. The J gene is TRBJ2-1, the V gene TRBV7-3, with 8 bases fitting TRBD2. Per germline, CDR1 SGHTA and CDR2 FQGTGA. V was pared by 3 bases and J by 3 bases, with 1 base of the junction left unmatched. The CDR3 is made up of 14 amino acids. CDR3 in DNA: TGTGCCAGCAGCTTGCGGGGGGACTACAATGAGCAGTTCTTC. Its protein is CASSLRGDYNEQFF.

In nucleotides, the CDR3 is TGTGCCAGCAGTTTCTTAGCGGGAGTTACAGATACGCAGTATTTT. It translates to CASSFLAGVTDTQYF. The chain has TRBV6-5 and TRBJ2-3; TRBD2 agrees at 9 bases. In germline, CDR1 is MNHEY, CDR2 SVGAGI. The CDR3 spans 15 residues. Trimming cost V 4 bases and J 3 bases; bases outside gene matches: 5.

The rearrangement joins TRBV5-4 to TRBJ2-7; the match to TRBD1 covers 9 bases. The CDR3 covers 13 residues. Looked up from germline, CDR1 is SGHNT and CDR2 is YYREEE (reference sequence). V gave up 9 bases and J gave up 6 bases; unmatched junction bases: 10. CDR3 bases: TGTGCCACCGGGGGGACAGGGTCGCTCGAGCAGTACTTC. Encoded protein: CATGGTGSLEQYF.

The rearrangement uses TRBV4-1 and TRBJ2-3; 8 bases line up with TRBD2. CDR1 and CDR2 from the germline V gene are MGHRA and YSYEKL. The CDR3 is made up of 15 amino acids. V was pared by 0 bases and J by 3 bases, with 2 bases of the junction left unmatched. CDR3 DNA: TGCGCCAGCAGCCAAGACCGGGAGGGGACAGATACGCAGTATTTT. Its translation is CASSQDREGTDTQYF.

The V gene is TRBV28, the J gene TRBJ2-7; D gene unclear. Trimming pared 4 bases from V and 2 bases from J, leaving 9 bases between. Germline CDR1 and CDR2: MDHEN and SYDVKM. The CDR3 totals 13 residues. Here the CDR3 reads CASSSPPPYEQYF. In DNA form, the CDR3 reads TGTGCCAGCAGTTCCCCTCCCCCCTACGAGCAGTACTTC.

The chain has TRBV19 and TRBJ2-5; maybe TRBD2 (5 bases). V was trimmed by 0 bases and J by 6 bases, leaving 14 bases between them. CDR1 and CDR2 from the germline V gene are LNHDA and SQIVND (reference sequence). The CDR3 is 15 amino acids. CDR3 protein: CASSIDLEGHQTQYF. Written as DNA, the CDR3 is TGTGCCAGTAGTATAGATTTAGAGGGTCATCAGACCCAGTACTTC.

V and J are TRBV7-3 and TRBJ1-1; TRBD1 matches at 7 bases. This CDR3 has 14 residues. With 4 bases clipped from V and 2 bases from J, the junction kept 4 bases outside the gene matches. The V gene's germline CDR1 is SGHTA and CDR2 FQGTGA. The CDR3 loop reads CASSWDSKNTEAFF. The CDR3 bases are TGTGCCAGCAGCTGGGACAGCAAAAACACTGAAGCTTTCTTT.

The V call is TRBV27, the J call TRBJ2-6; D perhaps matches TRBD1 (6 bases). Germline assignment: CDR1 MNHEY and CDR2 SMNVEV (reference sequence). This CDR3 region has 20 residues. V was trimmed by 4 bases and J by 0 bases, leaving 22 bases between them. The CDR3 bases are TGTGCCAGCAGTTCCCGTTTAGTTTCAGGGGATCACTCTGGGGCCAACGTCCTGACTTTC. Amino acids: CASSSRLVSGDHSGANVLTF.

The rearrangement joins TRBV28 to TRBJ2-7; 12 nucleotides align to TRBD1. CDR1 and CDR2 (germline): MDHEN, SYDVKM. There are 17 residues in the CDR3. V shed 5 bases and J 6 bases; nucleotides not matched to a gene: 14. CDR3: CASSVIPPGTGGFEQYF. The CDR3 bases are TGTGCCAGCAGTGTCATACCCCCGGGGACAGGGGGCTTCGAGCAGTACTTC.

This clone came up a few times. Germline is not matched at one junction end, which may reflect a read error. The chain is built from TRBV7-9 and TRBJ1-4; D is uncertain. CDR1 SEHNR and CDR2 FQNEAQ come from the germline V gene (reference sequence). This CDR3 has 15 residues. CDR3 sequence (DNA): TGTTCCAGCAGCTTGTTCAGTCCCTTTAATGAAAAACTGTTTTTT. Its protein product is CSSSLFSPFNEKLFF.

The chain employs TRBV19 and TRBJ2-5, with 9 bases that match TRBD2. The J call may be faulty, since TRBJ2-7 better matches the DNA end. The CDR3 contains 14 residues. CDR1 LNHDA and CDR2 SQIVND come from the germline V gene (reference sequence). CDR3 amino acids: CASSTAGGGYEQYF. CDR3 in DNA: TGTGCCAGTAGTACTGCGGGAGGGGGCTACGAGCAGTACTTC.

The V and J genes are TRBV9 and TRBJ2-7, with TRBD2 matching over 12 bases. Germline V gene sequence: CDR1 SGDLS, CDR2 YYNGEE. The CDR3 sequence is 17 residues long. J lost 5 bases, V lost 0 bases, and 9 bases had no gene match. CDR3 nucleotides: TGTGCCAGCAGCGTAGGGCTAGCGGGAGGGAGATGGAACGAGCAGTACTTC. It encodes CASSVGLAGGRWNEQYF.

This clone was observed a handful of times. The chain carries TRBV28 and TRBJ2-2, with 11 positions matching TRBD1. The ends lost 6 bases at V and 7 bases at J; junction bases unmatched: 10. Germline CDR1 reads MDHEN; CDR2 reads SYDVKM. The CDR3 covers 16 residues. This chain's CDR3 is CASRPRTGGAGGELFF. The CDR3 bases are TGTGCCAGCAGACCCCGGACAGGGGGCGCAGGCGGGGAGCTGTTTTTT.

The V and J genes are TRBV6-4 and TRBJ2-7, with D possibly being TRBD1 (6 bases). Germline V gene sequence: CDR1 MRHNA, CDR2 SNTAGT. V was cut by 7 bases and J by 3 bases, with 16 bases left in between. The CDR3 extends over 14 amino acids. The CDR3 nucleotides are TGTGCCAGCAACGATACCCAGGGGAGCTACGAGCAGTACTTC. It specifies CASNDTQGSYEQYF.

The chain carries TRBV5-1 and TRBJ1-3; D is undetermined. CDR3 length: 16 amino acids. Trimming took off 4 bases at V and 6 bases at J, with 20 bases between the two ends. Looked up from germline, CDR1 is SGHRS and CDR2 is YFSETQ. The CDR3 is CASSRAGGDVPNTIYF. The CDR3 nucleotides read TGCGCCAGCAGCCGGGCGGGTGGCGATGTGCCAAACACCATATATTTT.

The V gene is TRBV29-1, the J gene TRBJ1-2; D not certain. V dropped 4 bases and J dropped 2 bases, with 5 bases sitting between them. This CDR3 is 11 amino acids long. Germline-derived CDR1 and CDR2 are SQVTM and ANQGSEA. The CDR3 spells CSVARNYGYTF. The CDR3 coding sequence is TGCAGCGTTGCTCGGAACTATGGCTACACCTTC.

The rearrangement uses TRBV6-5 and TRBJ2-7; the D gene is possibly TRBD2 (6 bases). This CDR3 region has 14 residues. Per the germline V gene, CDR1 is MNHEY and CDR2 is SVGAGI. V was shortened by 10 bases and J by 3 bases, with 19 bases between the two germline ends. The CDR3: CATGEAGGFYEQYF. The CDR3 DNA is TGTGCCACCGGGGAGGCAGGAGGATTCTACGAGCAGTACTTC.

The CDR3 loop is CASSLPGGGPYF. The CDR3 coding sequence is TGTGCCAGCAGCCTCCCGGGGGGGGGACCGTACTTC. V is TRBV6-6 and J is TRBJ2-4; 8 nucleotides match TRBD2. Per the germline V gene, CDR1 is MNHNY and CDR2 is SVGAGI (reference sequence). The CDR3 spans 12 residues. Trimming removed 6 bases from V and 15 bases from J; junction bases left unmatched: 10.

The rearrangement joins TRBV7-8 to TRBJ2-7; D uncertain. The CDR3 has 12 amino acids. In germline, CDR1 is SGHVS, CDR2 FQNEAQ. The ends were cut back, 1 base at V and 5 bases at J, with 6 bases in the middle. The CDR3 sequence: CASSLDYHEQYF. The CDR3 region has the DNA TGTGCCAGCAGCTTAGACTACCACGAGCAGTACTTC.

For this clone: Its ends do not fully match the called genes, so a read error is possible. The rearrangement joins TRBV10-3 to TRBJ2-6, with D tentatively TRBD2 (6 bases). Germline loops: CDR1 ENHRY, CDR2 SYGVKD. The CDR3 sequence is 16 residues long. CDR3 residues: CAIKEGRGSGANVLAF. The CDR3 DNA reads TGTGCCATCAAGGAGGGGCGCGGGTCTGGGGCCAACGTCCTGGCTTTC.

This clone was observed a single time. The chain combines TRBV19 with TRBJ2-4, with 8 bases matching TRBD1. The CDR3 is 16 residues long. V gave up 6 bases and J gave up 3 bases; unmatched junction bases: 10. Per germline, CDR1 LNHDA and CDR2 SQIVND (reference sequence). The CDR3 spells CASRKSGGAGKNIQYF. The CDR3 coding sequence is TGTGCCAGTAGAAAGTCAGGGGGCGCCGGCAAAAACATTCAGTACTTC.

In this sample, this clone turned up a few times. The chain is built from TRBV5-1 and TRBJ1-1; the match to TRBD1 covers 10 bases. Germline loops: CDR1 SGHRS, CDR2 YFSETQ. The junction had 9 bases not matched to a gene; V was cut back by 5 bases and J by 5 bases. The CDR3 is 15 residues long. The CDR3 loop reads CASRRAGTGVTEAFF. The CDR3 DNA follows: TGCGCCAGCAGACGAGCCGGGACAGGGGTTACTGAAGCTTTCTTT.

The chain joins TRBV19 to TRBJ2-7; 9 bases are a match to TRBD1. Germline assignment: CDR1 LNHDA and CDR2 SQIVND (reference sequence). The CDR3 length is 13 residues. J lost 5 bases, V lost 6 bases, and 5 bases had no gene match. The CDR3 sequence is CASRDRGNDEQYF. The CDR3 coding sequence is TGTGCCAGTAGGGACAGGGGAAACGACGAGCAGTACTTC.

The chain is built from TRBV6-6 and TRBJ1-2; the D is unclear. This CDR3 has 13 residues. V gave up 0 bases and J gave up 6 bases, with 8 bases separating them. Germline V gene sequence: CDR1 MNHNY, CDR2 SVGAGI (reference sequence). In nucleotides, the CDR3 is TGTGCCAGCAGTTACTCCGAGGGAAATGGCTACACCTTC. As protein: CASSYSEGNGYTF.

The V gene is TRBV14, the J gene TRBJ1-5, with 7 bases matching TRBD1. J was trimmed by 0 bases and V by 4 bases; bases with no gene match: 3. Germline values: CDR1 SGHDN, CDR2 FVKESK. The CDR3 extends over 15 amino acids. In DNA, the CDR3 is TGTGCCAGCAGCCCGGGGACAGTTAGCAATCAGCCCCAGCATTTT. Translated, it gives CASSPGTVSNQPQHF.

The rearrangement joins TRBV6-5 to TRBJ1-2; TRBD1 aligns across 8 bases. V lost 5 bases to trimming and J lost 4 bases; unmatched junction nucleotides: 6. In germline, CDR1 is MNHEY, CDR2 SVGAGI. This CDR3 comprises 14 residues. DNA for the CDR3: TGTGCCAGCAGTGGAAGGGACAGGAGCTATGGCTACACCTTC. It yields the protein CASSGRDRSYGYTF.